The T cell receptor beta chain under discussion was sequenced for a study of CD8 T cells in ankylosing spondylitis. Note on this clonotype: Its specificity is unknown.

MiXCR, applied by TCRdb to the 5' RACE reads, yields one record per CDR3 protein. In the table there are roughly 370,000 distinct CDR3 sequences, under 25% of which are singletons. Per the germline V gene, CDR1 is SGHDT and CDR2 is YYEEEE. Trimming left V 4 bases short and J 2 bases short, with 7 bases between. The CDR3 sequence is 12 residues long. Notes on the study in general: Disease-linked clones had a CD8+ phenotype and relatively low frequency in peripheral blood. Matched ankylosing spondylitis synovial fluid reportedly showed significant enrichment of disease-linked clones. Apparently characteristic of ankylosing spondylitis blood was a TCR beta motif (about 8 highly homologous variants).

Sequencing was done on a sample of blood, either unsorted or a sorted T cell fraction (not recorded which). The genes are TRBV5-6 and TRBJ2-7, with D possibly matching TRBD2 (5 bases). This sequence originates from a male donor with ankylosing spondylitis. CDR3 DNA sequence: TGTGCCAGCAGCAGGGAGACCTACGAGCAGTACTTC. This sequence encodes CASSRETYEQYF.